The 18 T cell receptor beta chains listed next were all sequenced from one sample in a study of T-cell reconstitution after alpha-beta-depleted transplantation in children. TCRbeta library preparation incorporated unique molecular identifiers. TCRdb used MiXCR to reprocess the PCR reads, holding one entry per CDR3 protein. The sample comprises approximately 400,000 distinct CDR3 sequences, under 13% of which are singletons, and 4.5% to 6% rests with the top ten. The sequenced sample was PBMCs from the stem cell graft donor, obtained from the stem cell graft. The receptors were sampled from a human donor who donated a stem cell graft to a child with acute myeloid leukemia.

This clonotype was counted ten times or more. The rearrangement links TRBV12-3 or TRBV12-4 to TRBJ2-5; D unclear. Trimming stripped 3 bases from V and 5 bases from J, with 7 bases between. The CDR3 spans 12 residues. The chain's CDR3 is CASSLVAETQYF. CDR3 DNA: TGTGCCAGCAGTTTGGTTGCTGAGACCCAGTACTTC.

The chain joins TRBV6-1 to TRBJ2-1; D remains ambiguous. The V end lost 6 bases, the J end lost 8 bases, and 14 bases lay between the germline ends. Germline assignment: CDR1 MNHNS and CDR2 SASEGT. This CDR3 contains 13 residues. CDR3 DNA sequence: TGTGCCAGCAGAGGACGTTTAGTCCATGAGCAGTTCTTC. It specifies CASRGRLVHEQFF.

This clonotype was detected only a few times. V and J are TRBV20-1 and TRBJ2-7, with TRBD1 identical over 9 bases. The V gene end was trimmed by 2 bases and the J gene end by 2 bases; junction bases not matched to a gene: 4. Looked up from germline, CDR1 is DFQATT and CDR2 is SNEGSKA (reference sequence). This CDR3 spans 14 amino acids. The CDR3 region is CSARSGTGTYEQYF. The CDR3, as DNA: TGCAGTGCTAGATCCGGGACAGGGACCTACGAGCAGTACTTC.

V gene TRBV5-1 combines with J gene TRBJ2-3; tentative D call: TRBD2 (5 bases). CDR1 and CDR2 from the germline V gene are SGHRS and YFSETQ. The CDR3 covers 16 residues. The V gene lost 1 base and the J gene lost 0 bases, with 12 bases spanning the gap. As DNA, the CDR3 is TGCGCCAGCAGCTTGTTCGGAGGTCCTAGCACAGATACGCAGTATTTT. As protein: CASSLFGGPSTDTQYF.

This rearrangement joins TRBV6-1 to TRBJ1-1, with 8 bases lining up with TRBD1. The V and J ends lost 4 bases and 1 base, in that order; junction bases with no gene match: 8. Per germline, CDR1 MNHNS and CDR2 SASEGT. CDR3 length: 16 residues. The CDR3 coding sequence is TGTGCCAGCAGTGCCACCGGGCAGGGGGCGAACACTGAAGCTTTCTTT. Encoded protein: CASSATGQGANTEAFF.

This clonotype was seen a handful of times. This chain joins TRBV29-1 and TRBJ2-7; the D gene is possibly TRBD2 (5 bases). Between the trimmed V and J ends, which lost 3 bases and 3 bases, there was a span of 12 bases. This CDR3 has 13 residues. CDR1 and CDR2 from the germline V gene are SQVTM and ANQGSEA. CDR3 protein: CSVEEENDYEQYF. The CDR3, as DNA: TGCAGCGTTGAGGAGGAGAACGACTACGAGCAGTACTTC.

The chain links TRBV5-1 to TRBJ1-5; 9 nucleotides line up with TRBD1. The CDR3 is 18 amino acids. Trimming at V came to 7 bases and at J to 3 bases, leaving 17 bases not matched to a gene. Germline CDR1 is SGHRS and CDR2 is YFSETQ. CDR3 bases: TGCGCCAGCCCCTCCGGGACAGGGACCTCTCCTAACAATCAGCCCCAGCATTTT. Protein: CASPSGTGTSPNNQPQHF.

This clonotype was detected only a few times. The chain joins TRBV5-1 to TRBJ2-1; TRBD1 might be the D (6 bases). CDR3 length: 13 amino acids. V dropped 2 bases and J dropped 9 bases, with 12 bases sitting between them. Germline V gene data show CDR1 as SGHRS and CDR2 as YFSETQ. The CDR3 sequence is CASSFDRLGEQFF. Written as DNA, the CDR3 is TGCGCCAGCAGCTTTGACAGGTTAGGTGAGCAGTTCTTC. Full variable domain (remainder filled in from reference TRBV5-1 and TRBJ2-1): KAGVTQTPRYLIKTRGQQVTLSCSPISGHRSVSWYQQTPGQGLQFLFEYFSETQRNKGNFPGRFSGRQFSNSRSEMNVSTLELGDSALYLCASSFDRLGEQFFGPGTRLTVL.

This clonotype has at least ten counts. The CDR3 nucleotides are TGTGCCAGCACCCCCCTAGGGCGTGACAATGAGCAGTTCTTC. Translated: CASTPLGRDNEQFF. The chain combines TRBV5-6 with TRBJ2-1; D gene unclear. V lost 6 bases and J 5 bases, leaving 15 bases between the germline ends. Germline values: CDR1 SGHDT, CDR2 YYEEEE. This CDR3 comprises 14 residues.

This clonotype occurred a few times. This chain connects TRBV4-1 to TRBJ2-3; 10 bases align to TRBD2. Germline CDR1 is MGHRA and CDR2 is YSYEKL. This CDR3 has 17 amino acids. Trimming took 0 bases from V and 1 from J; bases not matched to a gene: 4. CDR3 in DNA: TGCGCCAGCAGCCAAGAAGGTCTAGCGGGGGGCACAGATACGCAGTATTTT. It specifies CASSQEGLAGGTDTQYF.

The table lists this clonotype with a few counts. The chain uses TRBV5-1 and TRBJ1-5; TRBD1 aligns across 9 bases. After removal of 7 bases from V and 7 bases from J, the junction contained 18 bases not matched to a gene. The germline gives CDR1 SGHRS, CDR2 YFSETQ. The CDR3 runs to 17 residues. CDR3 amino acids: CASGNRTGAAGRQPQHF. The CDR3 coding sequence is TGCGCCAGCGGTAACAGGACAGGGGCCGCCGGGAGGCAGCCCCAGCATTTT.

The chain has TRBV4-2 and TRBJ1-2, with a tentative D call TRBD1 (5 bases). The length of the CDR3 is 15 residues. The V gene's germline CDR1 is LGHNA and CDR2 YNFKEQ. The V end was cut by 2 bases, the J end by 7 bases, with 17 bases between. CDR3 bases: TGTGCCAGCAGCCAAAGCTCAGGGCTTGTTGGTGGCTACACCTTC. It encodes CASSQSSGLVGGYTF.

V is TRBV15 and J is TRBJ2-7; 7 nucleotides match TRBD1. V lost 0 bases, J lost 3 bases, and 5 bases stayed unmatched. This CDR3 is built from 15 residues. Looked up from germline, CDR1 is LNHNV and CDR2 is YYDKDF (reference sequence). CDR3: CATSREKRGHYEQYF. The CDR3 DNA follows: TGTGCCACCAGCAGAGAAAAGAGGGGGCACTACGAGCAGTACTTC. Together with reference TRBV15 and TRBJ2-7, the CDR3 gives the full variable domain: DAMVIQNPRYQVTQFGKPVTLSCSQTLNHNVMYWYQQKSSQAPKLLFHYYDKDFNNEADTPDNFQSRRPNTSFCFLDIRSPGLGDTAMYLCATSREKRGHYEQYFGPGTRLTVT.

This clonotype has only a few counts. V gene TRBV6-2 or TRBV6-3 combines with J gene TRBJ2-2, with 11 bases identical to TRBD2. Germline V CDR1 and CDR2: MNHEY, SVGEGT. After removal of 0 bases from V and 1 base from J, the junction contained 19 bases not matched to a gene. The CDR3 runs 23 residues. CDR3 loop: CASSYSIPSPSYLAGGNTGELFF. The CDR3 DNA reads TGTGCCAGCAGTTACTCGATACCTTCCCCCTCCTATCTAGCGGGAGGGAACACCGGGGAGCTGTTTTTT.

This clonotype came up many times. The chain links TRBV4-1 to TRBJ2-4, with 10 bases matching TRBD1. Germline V gene sequence: CDR1 MGHRA, CDR2 YSYEKL. Trimming at V came to 4 bases and at J to 1 base, leaving 7 bases not matched to a gene. The length of the CDR3 is 17 residues. In DNA form, the CDR3 reads TGCGCCAGCAGCCCAGACAGGGGGCGCGGGGCCAAAAACATTCAGTACTTC. Translated, it gives CASSPDRGRGAKNIQYF.

This clonotype has only a few counts. The rearrangement uses TRBV4-2 and TRBJ2-1; D gene uncertain. The germline V gene encodes CDR1 LGHNA and CDR2 YNFKEQ. The CDR3 has 14 residues. The germline V and J ends were trimmed by 4 bases and 8 bases, with 15 bases remaining between them. CDR3 nucleotides: TGTGCCAGCAGCCCTTTCGCTAGGGCATATGAGCAGTTCTTC. As protein: CASSPFARAYEQFF.

This chain joins TRBV7-2 and TRBJ2-7; D may be TRBD2 (5 bases). Trimming stripped 4 bases from V and 4 bases from J, with 11 bases between. CDR3 size: 13 residues. Germline-derived CDR1 and CDR2 are SGHTA and FQGNSA. As DNA, the CDR3 is TGTGCCAGCAGCTCAAACGGGGAATACGAGCAGTACTTC. Encoded protein: CASSSNGEYEQYF.

This CDR3 is CASSLSREFHEQYF. For the CDR3, the DNA is TGTGCCAGCAGCTTATCCCGGGAATTCCACGAGCAGTACTTC. The chain recombines TRBV7-9 with TRBJ2-7; TRBD2 might be the D (5 bases). Germline V gene sequence: CDR1 SEHNR, CDR2 FQNEAQ (reference sequence). The V and J ends lost 2 bases and 5 bases respectively, with 13 bases between them. The CDR3 spans 14 residues.